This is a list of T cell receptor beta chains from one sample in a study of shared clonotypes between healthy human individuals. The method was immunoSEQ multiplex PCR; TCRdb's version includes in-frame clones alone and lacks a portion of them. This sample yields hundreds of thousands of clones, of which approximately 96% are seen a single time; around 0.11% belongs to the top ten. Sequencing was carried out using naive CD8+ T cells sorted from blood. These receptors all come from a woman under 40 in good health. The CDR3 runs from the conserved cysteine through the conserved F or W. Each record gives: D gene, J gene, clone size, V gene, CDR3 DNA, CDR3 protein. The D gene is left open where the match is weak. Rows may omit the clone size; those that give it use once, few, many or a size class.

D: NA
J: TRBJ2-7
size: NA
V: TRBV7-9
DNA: TGTGCCAGCAGCTTAGCGACCGGACCTGAGCAGTACTTC
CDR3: CASSLATGPEQYF

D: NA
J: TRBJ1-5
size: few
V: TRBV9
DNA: TGTGCCAGCAGCTCCGGGGGGGTTCAGCCCCAGCATTTT
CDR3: CASSSGGVQPQHF

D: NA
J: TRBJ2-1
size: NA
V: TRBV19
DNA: TGTGCCAGTAGTCTCGGGGGCAATGAGCAGTTCTTC
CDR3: CASSLGGNEQFF

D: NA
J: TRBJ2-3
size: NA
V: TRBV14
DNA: TGTGCCAGCAGCCAATCTGGGGATAGCACAGATACGCAGTATTTT
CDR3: CASSQSGDSTDTQYF

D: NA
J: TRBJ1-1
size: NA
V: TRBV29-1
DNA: TGCAGCGTTGAATCGGCCAGACTGAACACTGAAGCTTTCTTT
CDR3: CSVESARLNTEAFF

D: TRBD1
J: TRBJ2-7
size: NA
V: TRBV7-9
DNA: TGTGCCGCCACAGGGGCGGCCAGCTCCTACGAGCAGTACTTC
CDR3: CAATGAASSYEQYF

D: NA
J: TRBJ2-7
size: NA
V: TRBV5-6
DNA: TGTGCCAGCAGCTTGGATGGGGGCCACTACGAGCAGTACTTC
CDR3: CASSLDGGHYEQYF

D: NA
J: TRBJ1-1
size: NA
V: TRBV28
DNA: TGTGCCAGCAGTTTATTTGGGGAATTGCTGAACACTGAAGCTTTCTTT
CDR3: CASSLFGELLNTEAFF

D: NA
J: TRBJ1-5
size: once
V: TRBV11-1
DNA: TGTGCCAGCAGCTTCGGGGATAGCAATCAGCCCCAGCATTTT
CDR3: CASSFGDSNQPQHF

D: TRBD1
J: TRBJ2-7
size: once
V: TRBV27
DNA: TGTGCCAGCAGCTCTCAGGGGGCATACGAGCAGTACTTC
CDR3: CASSSQGAYEQYF

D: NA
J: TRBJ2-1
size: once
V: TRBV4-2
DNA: TGTGCCAGCAGCCAAACTCAAGCGTACAATGAGCAGTTCTTC
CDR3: CASSQTQAYNEQFF

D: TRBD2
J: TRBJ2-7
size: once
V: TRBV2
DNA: TGTGCCAGCAGGGGACTAGCGGGAGGGACCATGCCCTACGAGCAGTACTTC
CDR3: CASRGLAGGTMPYEQYF

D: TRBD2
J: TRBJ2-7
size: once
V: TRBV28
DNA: TGTGCCAGCAGTGCACTAGCGGAGGACTACGAGCAGTACTTC
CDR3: CASSALAEDYEQYF

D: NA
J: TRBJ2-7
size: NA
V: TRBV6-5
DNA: TGTGCCAGCAGTTTCGTACTCCGAGGGGTCGCCTACGAGCAGTACTTC
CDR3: CASSFVLRGVAYEQYF

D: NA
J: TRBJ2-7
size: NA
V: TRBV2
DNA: TGTGCCAGCAACGAACCCCCGTACGAGCAGTACTTC
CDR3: CASNEPPYEQYF

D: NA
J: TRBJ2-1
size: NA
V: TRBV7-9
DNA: TGTGCCAGCAGCTCGGACAGATCCGGGGATGAGCAGTTCTTC
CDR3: CASSSDRSGDEQFF

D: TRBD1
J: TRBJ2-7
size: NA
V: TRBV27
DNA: TGTGCCAGCAGTTTATCGGACGGGACAGGGGAAGAGCAGTACTTC
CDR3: CASSLSDGTGEEQYF

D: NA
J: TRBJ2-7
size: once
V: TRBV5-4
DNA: TGTGCCAGCAGCAAACCGGCCAAGGGGGTCGAGCAGTACTTC
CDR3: CASSKPAKGVEQYF

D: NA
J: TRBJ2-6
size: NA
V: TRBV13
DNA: TGTGCCAGCAGCTTAGAAGGTTACGGGGCCAACGTCCTGACTTTC
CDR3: CASSLEGYGANVLTF

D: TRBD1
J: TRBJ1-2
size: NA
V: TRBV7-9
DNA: TGTGCCAGCAGCTTAGGGGGAACAGGGGTCGGTGGCTACACCTTC
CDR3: CASSLGGTGVGGYTF

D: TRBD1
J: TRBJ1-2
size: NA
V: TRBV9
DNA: TGTGCCAGCAGCGGCTATCGGACAGGCAACTATGGCTACACCTTC
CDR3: CASSGYRTGNYGYTF

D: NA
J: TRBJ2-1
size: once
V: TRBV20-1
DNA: TGCAGTGCTAGTTATGGCGGTGAGCAGTTCTTC
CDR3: CSASYGGEQFF

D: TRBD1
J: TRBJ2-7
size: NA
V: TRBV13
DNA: TGTGCCAGCAGCTCAGTCGGACAGGGGGCCCACGAGCAGTACTTC
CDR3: CASSSVGQGAHEQYF

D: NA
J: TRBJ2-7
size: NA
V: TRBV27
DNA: TGTGCCACCTATTGGGCGGGTTCTCGCGGTCCCTACGAGCAGTACTTC
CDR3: CATYWAGSRGPYEQYF

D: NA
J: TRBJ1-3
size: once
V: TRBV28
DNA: TGTGCCAGCAGTTTCCTCCCGGGGGGAAACACCATATATTTT
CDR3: CASSFLPGGNTIYF

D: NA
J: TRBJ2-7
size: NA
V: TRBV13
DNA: TGTGCCAGCAGCTCCCAGGGGAGCCTCTACGAGCAGTACTTC
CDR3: CASSSQGSLYEQYF